Given below is one T cell receptor (beta chain) in context. Its antigen remains unknown. Amplification used 60 Vbeta primers and 13 Jbeta primers. Using immunoSEQ multiplex PCR, the repertoire was profiled, and TCRdb retains in-frame clones only, with some absent. The table records around 69,000 clones, around 70% of them present only once. This record belongs to a study of cytomegalovirus exposure and HLA in healthy donors. The CDR3 loop spans 15 amino acids. The germline gives CDR1 SGHVS, CDR2 FQNEAQ. Trimming at V came to 5 bases and at J to 4 bases, leaving 10 bases not matched to a gene. Overall study results and limits: Apparent HLA restriction characterized most CMV-associated TCR beta chains in a later analysis. Later analysis associated a missense DCLRE1C variant with TCR beta V- and J-gene trimming.

The V and J genes are TRBV7-8 and TRBJ2-5; 7 nucleotides align to TRBD2. The material sequenced was PBMCs. This sequence originates from a woman aged 50 to 60 in good health and CMV-seropositive. CDR3 protein: CASSPGTGGGETQYF. CDR3 nucleotide sequence: TGTGCCAGCAGCCCCGGGACGGGAGGCGGAGAGACCCAGTACTTC.